This T cell receptor (beta chain) was identified during a study of blood T cell repertoires in COVID-19. Background on the study: PBMCs, B-cell-depleted T cells, or T cells were the source of the cDNA or gDNA that made up the material.

This CDR3 contains 13 residues. Trimming cost V 4 bases and J 10 bases, with 15 bases left between them. Germline loops: CDR1 SGHDT, CDR2 YYEEEE. Here immunoSEQ multiplex PCR was the method, and the copy in TCRdb shows in-frame clones only, minus some. In the table there are 200,000 to 250,000 clones, approximately 91% of which are singletons. The material sequenced was peripheral blood. This rearrangement joins TRBV5-6 to TRBJ1-5; D is ambiguous. The receptor was derived from a woman between 40 and 55 years old with acute or convalescent COVID-19. This chain's CDR3 is CASSLKPGTPQHF. Written as DNA, the CDR3 is TGTGCCAGCAGCCTCAAGCCGGGAACCCCCCAGCATTTT.